This T cell receptor beta chain emerged from a study of T cell responses to AZD1222 COVID-19 vaccine. Whole-study findings and limits: In the spike-specific TCR repertoire, nearly half reportedly target unmutated variant regions. It was only after the peak T cell response that any repertoires were sampled. The breadth and depth of Spike-specific TCRs increased once two AZD1222 doses had been given.

This table comes from immunoSEQ multiplex PCR, and its TCRdb copy is limited to in-frame clones, with some not included. The sample has 100,000 to 120,000 clones; over 75% are singletons. Trimming cost V 2 bases and J 9 bases, with 14 bases left between them. The germline CDR1 and CDR2 sequences are MDHEN and SYDVKM. This CDR3 is 14 amino acids long. In the case of this clone: Its specificity is not known.

The chain joins TRBV28 to TRBJ2-1, with a possible D match to TRBD2 (6 bases). This receptor was identified in an adult in good health. This material consisted of peripheral blood, taken on day 0 of AZD1222 vaccination. The DNA of the CDR3 is TGTGCCAGCAGTTTAAGGCAAACGCGGGGTGAGCAGTTCTTC. This translates into CASSLRQTRGEQFF.